This T cell receptor (beta chain) was retrieved from a study of cytomegalovirus exposure and HLA in healthy donors. Study-level results: Some TCR beta chains (about 170 of them) were listed as cytomegalovirus-associated. CMV antigen specificity of three CMV-associated chains was confirmed in vitro. Later analysis demonstrated an association between a missense DCLRE1C variant and TCR beta V- and J-gene trimming.

PCR used 60 Vbeta primers and 13 Jbeta primers. Method: immunoSEQ multiplex PCR; TCRdb's copy keeps in-frame clones and lacks some. The sample consists of 200,000 to 250,000 clones, 77% of them appearing once. Trimming took off 7 bases at V and 7 bases at J, with 13 bases between the two ends. Per the germline V gene, CDR1 is LNHDA and CDR2 is SQIVND (reference sequence). This CDR3 has 12 amino acids. Regarding this clone: Antigen unknown.

Specimen: PBMCs. The receptor comes from an older woman in good health and CMV-seropositive. This sequence joins TRBV19 and TRBJ1-2, with a tentative D call TRBD1 (5 bases). The CDR3 DNA follows: TGTGCCAGTAAGGATTACGGGGGTGGCTACACCTTC. This gives the protein CASKDYGGGYTF.